This T cell receptor (beta chain) was captured in a study of blood T cell repertoires in COVID-19. Study-wide background: T cells, B-cell-depleted T cells, or PBMCs supplied cDNA or gDNA.

Germline CDR1 and CDR2: KGHSH and LQKENI. CDR3 length: 13 amino acids. Trimming left V 6 bases short and J 5 bases short, with 13 bases between. This clone appeared a single time. The method was immunoSEQ multiplex PCR; TCRdb's version includes in-frame clones alone and lacks a portion of them. This table has some 69,000 clones, roughly 79% appearing once. The specimen was peripheral blood. V gene TRBV18 combines with J gene TRBJ2-5, with D perhaps matching TRBD2 (6 bases). The TCR was taken from a human donor in a cohort sampled during active COVID-19. The CDR3 region is CASSGGTSETQYF. CDR3 nucleotides: TGTGCCAGCTCTGGAGGGACCAGCGAGACCCAGTACTTC.